This TCR beta chain was found in a study of blood T cell repertoires in COVID-19. Overall study context: T cells, B-cell-depleted T cells, or PBMCs supplied cDNA or gDNA.

Between the trimmed V and J ends, which lost 4 bases and 0 bases, there was a span of 10 bases. This CDR3 region has 16 residues. The V gene's germline CDR1 is MGHDK and CDR2 SYGVNS. Some clones are missing from TCRdb's copy, which holds only in-frame ones; the method was immunoSEQ multiplex PCR. The sample has some 40,000 clones; approximately 91% are singletons. Sequencing was carried out using peripheral blood. The receptor comes from a woman aged 25 to 39 in a cohort sampled during active COVID-19. The genes are TRBV25-1 and TRBJ1-6; D unclear. The CDR3 is CASSVWSDSYNSPLHF. CDR3 in DNA: TGTGCCAGCAGTGTATGGAGCGACTCCTATAATTCACCCCTCCACTTT.